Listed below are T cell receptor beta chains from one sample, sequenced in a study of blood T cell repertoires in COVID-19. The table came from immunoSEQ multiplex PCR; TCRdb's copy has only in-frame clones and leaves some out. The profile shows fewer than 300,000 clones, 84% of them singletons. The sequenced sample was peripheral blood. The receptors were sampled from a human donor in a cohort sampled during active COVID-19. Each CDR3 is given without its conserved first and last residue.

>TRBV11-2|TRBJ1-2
ASSPRQGAFYGYT
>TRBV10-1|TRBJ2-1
ASSSSGGAWNEQF
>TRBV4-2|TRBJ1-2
ASSQDWGMAGGYGYT
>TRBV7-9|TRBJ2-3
ASSLARLADSTDTQY
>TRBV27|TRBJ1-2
ASKSSWTEDYGYT
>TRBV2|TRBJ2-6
ASSATGTASSGANVLT
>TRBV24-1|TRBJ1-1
ATSVASGTEAF
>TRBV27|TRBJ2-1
ASSSPGQGRQLTAYNEQF
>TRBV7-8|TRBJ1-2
ASSLAHKNYGYT
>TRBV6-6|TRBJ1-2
ASYHGVQGANYGYT
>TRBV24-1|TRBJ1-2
ATSDSAQIYGYT
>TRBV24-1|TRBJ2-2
ATSDPGRAGELF
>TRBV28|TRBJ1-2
ASSLSRVNYGYT
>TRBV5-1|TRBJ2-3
ASSHDRGADTQY
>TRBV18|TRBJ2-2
ASSPRKGRTGELF
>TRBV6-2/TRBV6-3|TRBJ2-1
ASSYQVGGPYNEQF